This passage covers 23 T cell receptor beta chains from one sample sequenced in a study of T-cell reconstitution after alpha-beta-depleted transplantation in children. As it was prepared, the TCRbeta library received unique molecular identifiers. TCRdb independently ran MiXCR on the PCR reads; one entry per CDR3 protein. Of roughly 590,000 distinct CDR3 sequences in the sample, approximately 15% are singletons; the top ten hold around 0.96%. Here the sequenced sample was PBMCs from the stem cell graft donor, taken from the stem cell graft. These receptors were obtained from a human donor who donated a stem cell graft to a child with acute myeloid leukemia.

The rearrangement links TRBV12-3 or TRBV12-4 to TRBJ2-7; D perhaps matches TRBD2 (5 bases). This CDR3 spans 16 amino acids. The germline V and J ends were trimmed by 0 bases and 2 bases, with 14 bases remaining between them. The CDR3 DNA reads as TGTGCCAGCAGTTTAGCCTGGACTTCTTCGGCCTACGAGCAGTACTTC. Amino acids: CASSLAWTSSAYEQYF.

In this sample, this clonotype turned up many times. J is TRBJ2-7 and V is TRBV6-1; 9 bases map to TRBD1. There are 13 residues in the CDR3. With V trimmed by 2 bases and J by 6 bases, 2 bases remained unmatched. Germline assignment: CDR1 MNHNS and CDR2 SASEGT. The CDR3 reads CASSEMDRGEQYV. CDR3 DNA sequence: TGTGCCAGCAGTGAAATGGACAGGGGCGAGCAGTACGTC.

The table lists this clonotype with many counts. The chain employs TRBV24-1 and TRBJ2-1; D unclear. The CDR3 is 16 amino acids. Trimming took 0 bases from V and 0 from J, leaving 8 bases between them. Germline assignment: CDR1 KGHDR and CDR2 SFDVKD. This chain's CDR3 is CATSDLSPSSYNEQFF. CDR3 DNA: TGTGCCACCAGTGATTTGAGTCCTAGCTCCTACAATGAGCAGTTCTTC.

In this sample, this clonotype turned up many times. The chain combines TRBV29-1 with TRBJ1-5; no clear D. The CDR3 is 12 amino acids. Trimming left V 4 bases short and J 4 bases short, with 8 bases between. CDR1 is SQVTM and CDR2 is ANQGSEA in the germline V gene. The CDR3 DNA follows: TGCAGCGTTGGTTCAGTGAATCAGCCCCAGCATTTT. Translation gives CSVGSVNQPQHF. Full variable domain (outside the CDR3, taken from reference TRBV29-1 and TRBJ1-5): SAVISQKPSRDICQRGTSLTIQCQVDSQVTMMFWYRQQPGQSLTLIATANQGSEATYESGFVIDKFPISRPNLTFSTLTVSNMSPEDSSIYLCSVGSVNQPQHFGDGTRLSIL.

This clonotype was seen a handful of times. The rearrangement uses TRBV20-1 and TRBJ2-5, with a possible D match to TRBD2 (6 bases). The germline gives CDR1 DFQATT, CDR2 SNEGSKA (reference sequence). Between the trimmed V and J ends, which lost 6 bases and 0 bases, there was a span of 14 bases. The length of the CDR3 is 14 residues. In DNA, the CDR3 is TGCAGTGCCGGAGGGAAAGGGTACCAAGAGACCCAGTACTTC. Its protein is CSAGGKGYQETQYF.

This clonotype occurred many times. The V and J genes are TRBV12-3 or TRBV12-4 and TRBJ1-2, with D possibly TRBD1 on 6 matching bases. The CDR3 has 15 amino acids. V lost 1 base to trimming and J lost 4 bases, with 13 bases between them. This CDR3 reads CASSLGGALGYGYTF. The DNA for the CDR3 is TGTGCCAGCAGTTTAGGGGGGGCCCTCGGCTATGGCTACACCTTC.

This clonotype was seen only a few times. CDR3 loop: CASSPLHPGEQFF. CDR3 sequence (DNA): TGTGCCAGCAGCCCACTCCATCCAGGGGAGCAGTTCTTC. The chain joins TRBV3-1 to TRBJ2-1; a weak D match, TRBD1 (5 bases). This CDR3 is 13 amino acids long. Per the germline V gene, CDR1 is LGHDT and CDR2 is YNNKEL (reference sequence). Trimming removed 4 bases at V and 10 bases at J, with 14 bases between.

This clonotype showed up many times. The chain joins TRBV7-9 to TRBJ2-3, with 10 bases that match TRBD2. The V and J ends lost 10 bases and 2 bases, in that order; junction bases with no gene match: 9. The CDR3 is 15 amino acids. Germline V lookup: CDR1 SEHNR, CDR2 FQNEAQ (reference sequence). The CDR3 coding sequence is TGTGCCACTAGGACCGGACTAGCGGCCACAGATACGCAGTATTTT. This gives the protein CATRTGLAATDTQYF.

This clonotype has a count of ten or more. The chain links TRBV29-1 to TRBJ2-7; 7 bases are shared with TRBD1. The V segment lost 4 bases and the J segment 7 bases; nucleotides outside the gene matches: 4. Germline-derived CDR1 and CDR2 are SQVTM and ANQGSEA. The CDR3 has 11 residues. CDR3 protein: CSVGDSREQYF. CDR3 bases: TGCAGCGTTGGGGACAGCCGTGAGCAGTACTTC.

The table lists this clonotype with many counts. The chain recombines TRBV6-1 with TRBJ2-7; TRBD2 agrees at 10 bases. CDR3 length equals 15 residues. Germline V lookup: CDR1 MNHNS, CDR2 SASEGT. After removal of 5 bases from V and 1 base from J, the junction contained 5 bases not matched to a gene. CDR3 nucleotides: TGTGCCAGCAGTCCTAGCGGGGGCTTTTCCTACGAGCAGTACTTC. This encodes CASSPSGGFSYEQYF.

In this sample, this clonotype turned up many times. The V and J genes are TRBV12-3 or TRBV12-4 and TRBJ1-2; TRBD1 is a possible D gene (5 bases). The CDR3 has 16 amino acids. Trimming left V 7 bases short and J 5 bases short, with 23 bases between. As DNA, the CDR3 is TGTGCCAGCACCCCAAATATGGGGCGAAGGCTATATGGCTACACCTTC. This codes for CASTPNMGRRLYGYTF.

This clonotype came up a few times. The chain combines TRBV24-1 with TRBJ2-7; 9 bases map to TRBD2. J lost 4 bases, V lost 3 bases, and 15 bases had no gene match. Germline-derived CDR1 and CDR2 are KGHDR and SFDVKD. CDR3 length equals 18 residues. CDR3 coding DNA: TGTGCCACCAGTGATCCCTCGAACGTCCGGACTAGCGAGTACGAGCAGTACGTC. It translates to CATSDPSNVRTSEYEQYV.

This clonotype came up many times. The chain employs TRBV20-1 and TRBJ1-1; D gene unclear. Germline V gene lookup returns CDR1 DFQATT and CDR2 SNEGSKA (reference sequence). Trimming left V 0 bases short and J 3 bases short, with 11 bases between. The CDR3 loop spans 14 amino acids. CDR3: CSARDPPAHTEAFF. The CDR3 DNA reads as TGCAGTGCTAGAGATCCCCCAGCCCACACTGAAGCTTTCTTT.

V and J are TRBV24-1 and TRBJ2-5; unclear D gene. CDR3 length equals 16 residues. Trimming removed 1 base at V and 2 bases at J, with 13 bases between. From germline, CDR1 is KGHDR and CDR2 SFDVKD. In DNA form, the CDR3 reads TGTGCCACCAGTGATTTTGGCGGACGTGAGCAAGAGACCCAGTACTTC. Residues: CATSDFGGREQETQYF.

V and J are TRBV20-1 and TRBJ1-5; no clear D. Germline V lookup: CDR1 DFQATT, CDR2 SNEGSKA (reference sequence). The CDR3 is 14 amino acids. Between the trimmed V and J ends, which lost 6 bases and 2 bases, there was a span of 14 bases. The CDR3 region is CSAQRLGGNQPQHF. CDR3 in DNA: TGCAGTGCCCAACGTTTGGGAGGCAATCAGCCCCAGCATTTT.

CDR3 region: CASSYSTGGYEQYV. The CDR3 coding sequence is TGTGCCAGCAGTTACTCGACCGGGGGCTACGAGCAGTACGTC. This sequence joins TRBV6-5 and TRBJ2-7; D is possibly TRBD2 (6 bases). The CDR3 has 14 residues. The V gene lost 0 bases and the J gene lost 3 bases, with 9 bases spanning the gap. Per the germline V gene, CDR1 is MNHEY and CDR2 is SVGAGI.

The genes are TRBV6-8 and TRBJ2-1; no clear D. The CDR3 is 12 amino acids. V was cut by 6 bases and J by 9 bases, with 12 bases left in between. CDR1 MNHGY and CDR2 SAAAGT come from the germline V gene. CDR3 protein: CASSPSGTEQFF. Here the CDR3 DNA reads TGTGCCAGCAGCCCCTCAGGCACTGAGCAGTTCTTC.

In its sample, this clonotype was seen a few times. The chain employs TRBV6-2 or TRBV6-3 and TRBJ2-6; no reliable D call. Trimming removed 8 bases from V and 2 bases from J, with 7 bases in between. CDR3 length: 13 amino acids. Germline V gene lookup returns CDR1 MNHEY and CDR2 SVGEGT. The CDR3 DNA is TGTGCCAGCCGTACGGCTGGGGCCAACGTCCTGACTTTC. As protein: CASRTAGANVLTF.

This clonotype was detected ten times or more. The chain joins TRBV20-1 to TRBJ2-1; 16 nucleotides line up with TRBD2. Germline-derived CDR1 and CDR2 are DFQATT and SNEGSKA (reference sequence). Unmatched junction bases numbered 5, after V lost 6 bases and J lost 0 bases. The CDR3 consists of 17 residues. The CDR3: CSASGLAGGRSYNEQFF. The DNA for the CDR3 is TGCAGTGCGTCGGGACTAGCGGGGGGGCGCTCCTACAATGAGCAGTTCTTC.

This clonotype has more than one count but fewer than ten. The CDR3 DNA is TGCAGTGCAACCGGGACACCAGGTCATCAGCCCCAGCATTTT. The encoded protein is CSATGTPGHQPQHF. V usage is TRBV20-1 and J usage is TRBJ1-5; TRBD1 is a possible D gene (6 bases). V lost 6 bases, J lost 5 bases, and 17 bases lay in between. This CDR3 is built from 14 residues. Germline-derived CDR1 and CDR2 are DFQATT and SNEGSKA (reference sequence).

This clonotype was seen at least ten times. J is TRBJ1-5 and V is TRBV20-1; maybe TRBD1 (6 bases). The CDR3 extends over 11 amino acids. Per the germline V gene, CDR1 is DFQATT and CDR2 is SNEGSKA (reference sequence). V lost 5 bases and J 9 bases, leaving 11 bases between the germline ends. CDR3 nucleotides: TGCAGTGCTGGGGGGGGCGCGCCCCAGCATTTT. This gives the protein CSAGGGAPQHF.

This rearrangement joins TRBV27 to TRBJ2-3; TRBD1 aligns across 8 bases. The CDR3 loop spans 17 amino acids. The germline CDR1 and CDR2 sequences are MNHEY and SMNVEV (reference sequence). J gave up 8 bases and V 0 bases, and 13 bases lay outside the gene matches. In DNA form, the CDR3 reads TGTGCCAGCAGTTTATCTCCGGGACAGGACCTAAGGGGTACGCAGTATTTT. Its protein is CASSLSPGQDLRGTQYF.

There are many counts of this clonotype. V is TRBV20-1 and J is TRBJ2-1, with 10 bases identical to TRBD1. The CDR3 totals 10 residues. Unmatched junction bases numbered 4, after V lost 5 bases and J lost 15 bases. Germline V gene lookup returns CDR1 DFQATT and CDR2 SNEGSKA (reference sequence). CDR3 protein: CSALGTGVFF. The CDR3 nucleotides read TGCAGTGCTCTGGGGACAGGGGTGTTCTTC.